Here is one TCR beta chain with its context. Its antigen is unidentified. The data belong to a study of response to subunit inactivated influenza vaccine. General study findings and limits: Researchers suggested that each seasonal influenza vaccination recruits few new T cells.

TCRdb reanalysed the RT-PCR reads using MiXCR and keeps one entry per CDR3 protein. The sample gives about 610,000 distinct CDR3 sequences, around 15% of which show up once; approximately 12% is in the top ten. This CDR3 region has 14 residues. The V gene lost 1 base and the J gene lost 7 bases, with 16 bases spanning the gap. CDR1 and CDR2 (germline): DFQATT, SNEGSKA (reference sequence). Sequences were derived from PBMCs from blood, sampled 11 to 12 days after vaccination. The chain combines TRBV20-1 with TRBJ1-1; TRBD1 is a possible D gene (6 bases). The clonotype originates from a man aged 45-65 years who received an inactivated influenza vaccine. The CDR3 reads CSARGPTGIGEAFF. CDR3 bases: TGCAGTGCTAGAGGACCTACAGGGATCGGTGAAGCTTTCTTT.